The 31 T cell receptor beta chains presented below share a single source sample, sequenced in a study of T cells in Graves' hyperthyroidism and ophthalmopathy. Amplification of TCR beta CDR3 regions was performed using RNA transcripts as template. HTBI primers were the set used in a first-round RT-PCR of the TCR CDR3. MiXCR, applied by TCRdb to the multiplex PCR reads, yields one record per CDR3 protein. This sample yields about 210,000 distinct CDR3 sequences, of which roughly 15% are seen a single time; approximately 50% belongs to the top ten. Source material: blood. The receptor source for this set is a man between 50 and 59 years old with Graves' hyperthyroidism.

There are many counts of this clonotype. This sequence joins TRBV27 and TRBJ2-1; 10 bases are a match to TRBD1. The CDR3 totals 14 residues. CDR1 is MNHEY and CDR2 is SMNVEV in the germline V gene (reference sequence). V trimming: 7 bases; J trimming: 7 bases; junction bases outside the gene matches: 7. The CDR3, as DNA: TGTGCCAGCAACCACCGGGACAGGGGAAATGAGCAGTTCTTC. Residues: CASNHRDRGNEQFF.

This clonotype has at least ten counts. The chain recombines TRBV20-1 with TRBJ2-3; TRBD1 agrees at 11 bases. The CDR3 is 14 residues long. CDR1 DFQATT and CDR2 SNEGSKA come from the germline V gene (reference sequence). The J segment lost 4 bases and the V segment lost 5 bases, leaving 5 bases of the junction unmatched. The CDR3 here is CSAGDRGAADTQYF. CDR3 nucleotides: TGCAGTGCTGGGGACAGGGGGGCTGCAGATACGCAGTATTTT.

The rearrangement links TRBV7-8 to TRBJ1-5, with 9 bases matching TRBD1. The CDR3 has 15 residues. After removal of 6 bases from V and 5 bases from J, the junction contained 8 bases not matched to a gene. Germline V gives CDR1 SGHVS, CDR2 FQNEAQ. The CDR3 spells CASRLTGTGHQPQHF. The CDR3 DNA is TGTGCCAGCAGGTTAACCGGGACAGGGCATCAGCCCCAGCATTTT.

This clonotype occurred a few times. This chain connects TRBV6-1 to TRBJ1-4, with 9 bases aligning to TRBD1. Germline lookup yields CDR1 MNHNS and CDR2 SASEGT. V dropped 4 bases and J dropped 7; count of bases not matched to a gene: 7. This CDR3 is 15 amino acids long. The CDR3 loop is CASSAEGQGIEKLFF. CDR3 nucleotides: TGTGCCAGCAGTGCTGAAGGACAGGGGATTGAAAAACTGTTTTTT.

In its sample, this clonotype was seen many times. This chain links TRBV5-1 with TRBJ2-7; possible D gene TRBD1, 7 bases. CDR3 size: 14 residues. V dropped 0 bases and J dropped 7 bases, with 14 bases sitting between them. Germline CDR1 is SGHRS and CDR2 is YFSETQ. The CDR3 protein is CASSLGTGGTEQYF. The CDR3, as DNA: TGCGCCAGCAGCTTGGGGACAGGCGGGACTGAGCAGTACTTC.

This clonotype was recorded at least ten times. The V call is TRBV7-9, the J call TRBJ1-6; 7 nucleotides match TRBD1. V dropped 2 bases and J dropped 9; count of bases not matched to a gene: 1. CDR1 is SEHNR, CDR2 FQNEAQ, per germline (reference sequence). This CDR3 has 13 amino acids. CDR3: CASSLRQGSPLHF. The CDR3 nucleotides read TGTGCCAGCAGCTTAAGACAGGGTTCACCCCTCCACTTT.

This clonotype was counted a few times. This may be a read error, as it is one base from a much larger clone. This is likely a read error, given that the CDR3 carries no conserved phenylalanine or tryptophan at its end. The chain has TRBV12-3 or TRBV12-4 and TRBJ2-3, with 10 bases aligning to TRBD2. The CDR3 consists of 13 residues. The junction had 4 bases not matched to a gene; V was cut back by 2 bases and J by 11 bases. The CDR3: CASSLSASGRQYL. DNA of the CDR3: TGTGCCAGCAGTTTATCGGCTAGCGGGAGGCAGTATCTT.

This clonotype was counted many times. V is TRBV28 and J is TRBJ2-2; D remains ambiguous. Trimming shortened V by 3 bases and J by 1 base, and 6 bases separated the two germline ends. CDR1 is MDHEN, CDR2 SYDVKM, per germline. This CDR3 spans 14 amino acids. As DNA, the CDR3 is TGTGCCAGCAGTTTCGGGCAGAACACCGGGGAGCTGTTTTTT. Translating it yields CASSFGQNTGELFF.

This chain uses TRBV6-1 with TRBJ1-2, with D uncertain. Trimming removed 6 bases from V and 4 bases from J, with 18 bases in between. Germline CDR1 is MNHNS and CDR2 is SASEGT. This CDR3 has 15 amino acids. The CDR3 region has the DNA TGTGCCAGCAGCCACATCAGGATATCGGTCTATGGCTACACCTTC. It yields the protein CASSHIRISVYGYTF.

This clonotype was counted at least ten times. This chain connects TRBV6-1 to TRBJ2-2; the match to TRBD2 covers 8 bases. This CDR3 has 17 amino acids. Germline CDR1 is MNHNS and CDR2 is SASEGT. J lost 1 base, V lost 2 bases, and 6 bases had no gene match. The CDR3 region is CASSEPLGRGNTGELFF. CDR3 bases: TGTGCCAGCAGTGAACCCCTCGGGAGGGGGAACACCGGGGAGCTGTTTTTT.

The gene calls are TRBV30 and TRBJ1-2, with 7 nucleotides matching TRBD1. The CDR3 totals 15 residues. Per germline, CDR1 GTSNPN and CDR2 SVGIG (reference sequence). In DNA form, the CDR3 reads TGTGCGTTAATCGACAGGGCGTCTTCTAACTATGGCTACACCTTC. Amino acid sequence: CALIDRASSNYGYTF.

This clonotype was seen at least ten times. This chain uses TRBV7-8 with TRBJ2-7, with 7 bases aligning to TRBD1. The length of the CDR3 is 14 residues. Germline assignment: CDR1 SGHVS and CDR2 FQNEAQ. The J segment lost 2 bases and the V segment lost 5 bases, leaving 6 bases of the junction unmatched. CDR3 in DNA: TGTGCCAGCAGCAGGGACAGTGTGACCTACGAGCAGTACTTC. Translated, it gives CASSRDSVTYEQYF.

This chain connects TRBV20-1 to TRBJ2-7; D may be TRBD2 (6 bases). Germline values: CDR1 DFQATT, CDR2 SNEGSKA (reference sequence). This CDR3 is 13 amino acids long. V shed 6 bases and J shed 4 bases, with 16 bases lying between them. The CDR3 loop is CSAIAGFGYEQYF. DNA of the CDR3: TGCAGTGCCATCGCGGGGTTTGGGTACGAGCAGTACTTC.

This clonotype was seen many times. The rearrangement links TRBV10-3 to TRBJ2-2; no clear D gene. V was shortened by 2 bases and J by 2 bases, with 9 bases between the two germline ends. CDR3 length: 15 residues. Germline V gene sequence: CDR1 ENHRY, CDR2 SYGVKD. The CDR3 DNA reads as TGTGCCATCAGTGAGAATCGGCCAAACACCGGGGAGCTGTTTTTT. It specifies CAISENRPNTGELFF.

The chain recombines TRBV6-1 with TRBJ2-7; D is perhaps TRBD2 (5 bases). The germline V gene encodes CDR1 MNHNS and CDR2 SASEGT. CDR3 length: 17 residues. Between the trimmed V and J ends, which lost 6 bases and 3 bases, there was a span of 24 bases. The chain's CDR3 is CASSQTERRAANYEQYF. Here the CDR3 DNA reads TGTGCCAGCAGCCAGACGGAGAGGCGGGCCGCTAACTACGAGCAGTACTTC.

The chain carries TRBV28 and TRBJ2-3; 10 nucleotides agree with TRBD2. This CDR3 contains 16 residues. The germline V gene encodes CDR1 MDHEN and CDR2 SYDVKM. With V trimmed by 6 bases and J by 4 bases, 10 bases remained unmatched. The DNA for the CDR3 is TGTGCCAGCAGACCCGCTAGCGGGAGAGGCCCAGATACGCAGTATTTT. It specifies CASRPASGRGPDTQYF.

CDR3 region: CASSVGTGQMDIQYF. CDR3 bases: TGTGCCAGCAGCGTAGGGACAGGCCAGATGGACATTCAGTACTTC. The chain employs TRBV9 and TRBJ2-4; TRBD1 matches 7 bases. CDR1 and CDR2 (germline): SGDLS, YYNGEE. The J segment lost 8 bases and the V segment lost 0 bases, leaving 8 bases of the junction unmatched. There are 15 residues in the CDR3.

This clonotype was counted between two and nine times. A single base separates this from a much larger clone, so it may be a read error. V is TRBV20-1 and J is TRBJ2-1; D perhaps matches TRBD2 (5 bases). This CDR3 spans 12 amino acids. Germline V CDR1 and CDR2: DFQATT, SNEGSKA (reference sequence). The CDR3 DNA is TGCAGTGCTAAGAGGGTCTACAATGGGCAGTTCTTC. This sequence encodes CSAKRVYNGQFF.

The table lists this clonotype with many counts. V is TRBV30 and J is TRBJ1-2, with D possibly being TRBD1 (5 bases). The V gene lost 3 bases and the J gene lost 10 bases, with 12 bases spanning the gap. The CDR3 runs to 11 residues. The germline V gene has CDR1 GTSNPN and CDR2 SVGIG (reference sequence). The CDR3 DNA sequence: TGTGCCTGGAGCCACAAAGGGGCCTACACCTTC. Translating it yields CAWSHKGAYTF.

Many counts were recorded for this clonotype. The rearrangement uses TRBV12-3 or TRBV12-4 and TRBJ1-5, with D unresolved. V dropped 5 bases and J dropped 2 bases, with 7 bases sitting between them. There are 13 residues in the CDR3. The CDR3 region has the DNA TGTGCCAGCAGTAAGCGGGGCAATCAGCCCCAGCATTTT. Its protein is CASSKRGNQPQHF.

This clonotype has just a few counts. The rearrangement links TRBV12-3 or TRBV12-4 to TRBJ2-5; 8 bases align to TRBD1. The CDR3 loop spans 14 amino acids. The junction had 10 bases not matched to a gene; V was cut back by 6 bases and J by 7 bases. CDR3 nucleotide sequence: TGTGCCAGCAGACCAGGACAGGGTTTGGTGACCCAGTACTTC. This translates into CASRPGQGLVTQYF.

This clonotype was detected ten times or more. The J gene is TRBJ2-7, the V gene TRBV7-8; TRBD1 matches 8 bases. The V and J ends lost 2 bases and 3 bases, in that order; junction bases with no gene match: 12. CDR3 length: 17 residues. Germline lookup yields CDR1 SGHVS and CDR2 FQNEAQ. The CDR3 loop is CASSLRVGQGSGYEQYF. In nucleotides, the CDR3 is TGTGCCAGCAGCTTACGGGTCGGACAGGGTTCGGGCTACGAGCAGTACTTC.

This clonotype was counted ten times or more. V gene TRBV7-8 combines with J gene TRBJ2-1; TRBD2 aligns across 7 bases. The CDR3 totals 15 residues. Trimming cost V 6 bases and J 9 bases; bases outside gene matches: 14. Germline V gene data show CDR1 as SGHVS and CDR2 as FQNEAQ. The CDR3 nucleotides read TGTGCCAGCAGTCCTCGCCAGCGGGGCGGGGGTGAGCAGTTCTTC. Translating gives CASSPRQRGGGEQFF. Full variable domain (outside the CDR3, taken from reference TRBV7-8 and TRBJ2-1): GAGVSQSPRYKVAKRGQDVALRCDPISGHVSLFWYQQALGQGPEFLTYFQNEAQLDKSGLPSDRFFAERPEGSVSTLKIQRTQQEDSAVYLCASSPRQRGGGEQFFGPGTRLTVL.

In this sample, this clonotype turned up a few times. The chain uses TRBV10-1 and TRBJ2-5, with 7 bases identical to TRBD2. J was trimmed by 1 base and V by 3 bases; bases with no gene match: 2. The CDR3 totals 14 residues. In germline, CDR1 is WNHNN, CDR2 SYGVQD (reference sequence). In DNA form, the CDR3 reads TGCGCCAGCAGTGAAGCGGGGACCCAAGAGACCCAGTACTTC. Its translation is CASSEAGTQETQYF.

This clonotype was picked up a small number of times. The gene calls are TRBV10-3 and TRBJ2-1; a possible D gene is TRBD2 (6 bases). CDR1 is ENHRY and CDR2 is SYGVKD in the germline V gene. The CDR3 contains 15 residues. V was trimmed by 2 bases and J by 4 bases, leaving 12 bases between them. The CDR3 reads CAISESPSGYNEQFF. The CDR3, as DNA: TGTGCCATCAGTGAGAGCCCGAGCGGGTACAATGAGCAGTTCTTC.

Details on this clonotype: This may be a read error, as it is one base from a much larger clone. This rearrangement joins TRBV3-1 to TRBJ2-7, with D tentatively TRBD1 or TRBD2 (7 bases each). CDR3 length: 15 residues. Trimming stripped 7 bases from V and 6 bases from J, with 22 bases between. CDR1 and CDR2 (germline): LGHDT, YNNKEL (reference sequence). DNA of the CDR3: TGTGCCAGCACCCCAGGGGGGGGAAGGGGCTGCGAGCAGTACTTC. It codes for CASTPGGGRGCEQYF.

In its sample, this clonotype was seen a few times. This chain links TRBV20-1 with TRBJ2-3, with D possibly matching TRBD2 (6 bases). The germline V and J ends were trimmed by 0 bases and 2 bases, with 15 bases remaining between them. CDR3 length equals 16 residues. Germline V gene sequence: CDR1 DFQATT, CDR2 SNEGSKA (reference sequence). The CDR3 bases are TGCAGTGCTAGAGATAAGACGGGAGTGTCCACAGATACGCAGTATTTT. This encodes CSARDKTGVSTDTQYF.

The chain joins TRBV6-5 to TRBJ1-2, with TRBD1 identical over 8 bases. J gave up 2 bases and V 2 bases, and 4 bases lay outside the gene matches. Germline CDR1 MNHEY, CDR2 SVGAGI. This CDR3 contains 15 residues. The CDR3 region is CASSYAGTGNYGYTF. CDR3 DNA: TGTGCCAGCAGTTACGCGGGGACAGGCAACTATGGCTACACCTTC.

The chain combines TRBV19 with TRBJ1-1, with 11 nucleotides matching TRBD1. Trimming at V came to 6 bases and at J to 2 bases, leaving 8 bases not matched to a gene. The CDR3 has 16 amino acids. Germline loops: CDR1 LNHDA, CDR2 SQIVND (reference sequence). Written as DNA, the CDR3 is TGTGCCAGTAGCGTCCGGGACAGGGGGGCAAACACTGAAGCTTTCTTT. The encoded protein is CASSVRDRGANTEAFF.

The chain employs TRBV7-9 and TRBJ1-2; 7 bases fit TRBD1. The V segment lost 1 base and the J segment 12 bases; nucleotides outside the gene matches: 5. From germline, CDR1 is SEHNR and CDR2 FQNEAQ (reference sequence). The CDR3 contains 12 residues. The CDR3 nucleotides are TGTGCCAGCAGCTTAGAGACAGGGCTTAACACCTTC. It specifies CASSLETGLNTF. Full variable domain (outside the CDR3, taken from reference TRBV7-9 and TRBJ1-2): DTGVSQNPRHKITKRGQNVTFRCDPISEHNRLYWYRQTLGQGPEFLTYFQNEAQLEKSRLLSDRFSAERPKGSFSTLEIQRTEQGDSAMYLCASSLETGLNTFGSGTRLTVV.

This clonotype was seen only a few times. The chain joins TRBV10-2 to TRBJ1-5, with D hard to call. This CDR3 is built from 16 residues. Trimming removed 0 bases at V and 1 base at J, with 10 bases between. The germline V gene encodes CDR1 WSHSY and CDR2 SAAADI. The CDR3 protein is CASSESWGGSNQPQHF. As DNA, the CDR3 is TGCGCCAGCAGTGAGTCGTGGGGTGGGAGCAATCAGCCCCAGCATTTT.